This T cell receptor (beta chain) came from a study of T cells after yellow fever vaccination. This clonotype appeared a few times. TCRdb reprocessed the 5' RACE reads via MiXCR and lists one record per CDR3 protein. The top ten clones hold about 15% of a sample with approximately 600,000 distinct CDR3 sequences, 12% of them seen once. This clonotype was sampled from a man aged 30 to 45 who received the YFV17D yellow fever vaccine. The specimen comprised PBMCs, sampled on the day of the yellow fever booster vaccination.

The CDR3 DNA reads as TGCAGTGCTAGACTTCCCAGGGATACATCGAACACCGGGGAGCTGTTTTTT. The encoded protein is CSARLPRDTSNTGELFF. The chain has TRBV20-1 and TRBJ2-2, with TRBD1 as a possible D gene (5 bases). Germline CDR1 is DFQATT and CDR2 is SNEGSKA (reference sequence). The CDR3 runs 17 residues. Trimming stripped 2 bases from V and 0 bases from J, with 16 bases between.